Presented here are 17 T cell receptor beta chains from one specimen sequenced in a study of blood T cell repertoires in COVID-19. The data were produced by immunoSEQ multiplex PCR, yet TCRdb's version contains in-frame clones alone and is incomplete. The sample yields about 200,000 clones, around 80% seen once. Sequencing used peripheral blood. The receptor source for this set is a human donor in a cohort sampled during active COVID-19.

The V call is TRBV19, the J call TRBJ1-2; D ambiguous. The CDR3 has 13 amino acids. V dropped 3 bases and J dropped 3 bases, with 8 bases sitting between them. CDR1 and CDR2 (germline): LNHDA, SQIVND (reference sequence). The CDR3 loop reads CASSIPGDYGYTF. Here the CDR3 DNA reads TGTGCCAGTAGTATCCCCGGTGACTATGGCTACACCTTC.

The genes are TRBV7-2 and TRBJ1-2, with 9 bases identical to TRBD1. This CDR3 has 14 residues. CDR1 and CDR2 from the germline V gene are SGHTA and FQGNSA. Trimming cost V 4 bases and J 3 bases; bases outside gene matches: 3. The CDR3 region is CASSSRTGDYGYTF. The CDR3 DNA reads TGTGCCAGCAGCTCGCGGACAGGGGACTATGGCTACACCTTC.

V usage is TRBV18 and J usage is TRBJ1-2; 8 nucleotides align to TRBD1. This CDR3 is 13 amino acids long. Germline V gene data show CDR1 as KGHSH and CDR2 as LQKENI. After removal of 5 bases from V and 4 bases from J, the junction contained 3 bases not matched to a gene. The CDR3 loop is CASSVDRVYGYTF. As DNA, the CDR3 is TGTGCCAGCTCAGTGGACAGGGTCTATGGCTACACCTTC. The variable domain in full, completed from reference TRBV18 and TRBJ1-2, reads NAGVMQNPRHLVRRRGQEARLRCSPMKGHSHVYWYRQLPEEGLKFMVYLQKENIIDESGMPKERFSAEFPKEGPSILRIQQVVRGDSAAYFCASSVDRVYGYTFGSGTRLTVV.

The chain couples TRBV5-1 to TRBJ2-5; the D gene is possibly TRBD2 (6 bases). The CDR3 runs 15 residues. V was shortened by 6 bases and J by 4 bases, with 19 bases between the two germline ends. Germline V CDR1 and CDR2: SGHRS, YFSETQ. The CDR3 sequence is CASNRGTPASETQYF. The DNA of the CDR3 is TGCGCCAGCAACCGGGGGACCCCAGCGTCAGAGACCCAGTACTTC.

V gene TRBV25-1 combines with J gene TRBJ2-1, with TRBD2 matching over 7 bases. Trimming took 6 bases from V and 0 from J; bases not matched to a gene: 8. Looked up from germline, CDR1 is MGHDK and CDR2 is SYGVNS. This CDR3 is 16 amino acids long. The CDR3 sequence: CASSPGGVSSYNEQFF. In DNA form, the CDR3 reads TGTGCCAGCAGCCCTGGGGGGGTTAGCTCCTACAATGAGCAGTTCTTC.

In DNA form, the CDR3 reads TGTGCCAGTAGCCAAGGACTAGCGGGAGTCGGCGAGACCCAGTACTTC. This encodes CASSQGLAGVGETQYF. The rearrangement joins TRBV19 to TRBJ2-5, with 13 bases aligning to TRBD2. The germline V gene has CDR1 LNHDA and CDR2 SQIVND (reference sequence). J was trimmed by 5 bases and V by 6 bases; bases with no gene match: 9. There are 16 residues in the CDR3.

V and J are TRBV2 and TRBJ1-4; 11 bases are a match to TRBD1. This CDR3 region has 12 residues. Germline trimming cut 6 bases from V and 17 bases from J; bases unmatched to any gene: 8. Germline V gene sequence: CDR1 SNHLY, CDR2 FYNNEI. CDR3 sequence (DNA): TGTGCCAGCAGCGGGACAGGGGGGAGGCTCTTTTTT. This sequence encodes CASSGTGGRLFF. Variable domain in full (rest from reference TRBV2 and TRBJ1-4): EPEVTQTPSHQVTQMGQEVILRCVPISNHLYFYWYRQILGQKVEFLVSFYNNEISEKSEIFDDQFSVERPDGSNFTLKIRSTKLEDSAMYFCASSGTGGRLFFGSGTQLSVL.

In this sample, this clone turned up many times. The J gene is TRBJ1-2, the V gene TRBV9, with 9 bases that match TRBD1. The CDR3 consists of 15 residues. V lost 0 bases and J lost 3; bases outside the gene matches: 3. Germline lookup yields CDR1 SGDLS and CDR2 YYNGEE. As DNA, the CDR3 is TGTGCCAGCAGCGTAGGGACAGGGGCAGACTATGGCTACACCTTC. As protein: CASSVGTGADYGYTF.

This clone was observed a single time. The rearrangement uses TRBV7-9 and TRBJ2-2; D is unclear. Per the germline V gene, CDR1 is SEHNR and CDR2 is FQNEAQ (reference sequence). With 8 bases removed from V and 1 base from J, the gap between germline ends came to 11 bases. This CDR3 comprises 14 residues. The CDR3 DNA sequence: TGTGCCAGCCGGAGAAGTCGGAACACCGGGGAGCTGTTTTTT. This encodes CASRRSRNTGELFF.

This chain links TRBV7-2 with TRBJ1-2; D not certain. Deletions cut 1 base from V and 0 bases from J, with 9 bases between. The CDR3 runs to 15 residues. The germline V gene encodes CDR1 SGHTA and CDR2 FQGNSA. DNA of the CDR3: TGTGCCAGCAGCTTAGGGGCGAAAGCTAACTATGGCTACACCTTC. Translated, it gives CASSLGAKANYGYTF. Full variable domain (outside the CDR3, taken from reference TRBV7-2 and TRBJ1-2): GAGVSQSPSNKVTEKGKDVELRCDPISGHTALYWYRQSLGQGLEFLIYFQGNSAPDKSGLPSDRFSAERTGGSVSTLTIQRTQQEDSAVYLCASSLGAKANYGYTFGSGTRLTVV.

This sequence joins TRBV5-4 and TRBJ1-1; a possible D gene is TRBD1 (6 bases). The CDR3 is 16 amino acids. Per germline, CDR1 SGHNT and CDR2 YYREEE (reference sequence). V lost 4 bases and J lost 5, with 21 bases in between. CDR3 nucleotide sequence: TGTGCCAGCAGCCAAAGGATGGGCAGGGGAAGGACTGAAGCTTTCTTT. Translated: CASSQRMGRGRTEAFF.

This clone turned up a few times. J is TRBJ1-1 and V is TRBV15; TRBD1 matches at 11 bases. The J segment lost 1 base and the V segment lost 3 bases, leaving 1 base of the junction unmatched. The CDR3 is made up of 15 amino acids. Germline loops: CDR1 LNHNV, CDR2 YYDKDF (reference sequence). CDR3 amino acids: CATSRDRGQNTEAFF. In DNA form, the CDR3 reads TGTGCCACCAGCAGGGACAGGGGGCAGAACACTGAAGCTTTCTTT.

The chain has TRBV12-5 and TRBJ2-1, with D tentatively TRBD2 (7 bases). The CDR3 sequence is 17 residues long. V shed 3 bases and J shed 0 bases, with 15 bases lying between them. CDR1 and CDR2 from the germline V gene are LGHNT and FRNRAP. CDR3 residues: CASGFGGRMSSYNEQFF. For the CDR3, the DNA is TGTGCTAGTGGTTTCGGGGGGCGGATGAGCTCCTACAATGAGCAGTTCTTC.

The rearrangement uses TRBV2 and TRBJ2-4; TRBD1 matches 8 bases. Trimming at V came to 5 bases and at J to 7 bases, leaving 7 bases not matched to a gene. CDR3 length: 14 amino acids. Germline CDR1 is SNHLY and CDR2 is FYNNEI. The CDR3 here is CASSKQGDLNIQYF. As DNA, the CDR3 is TGTGCCAGCAGTAAACAGGGGGATTTGAACATTCAGTACTTC.

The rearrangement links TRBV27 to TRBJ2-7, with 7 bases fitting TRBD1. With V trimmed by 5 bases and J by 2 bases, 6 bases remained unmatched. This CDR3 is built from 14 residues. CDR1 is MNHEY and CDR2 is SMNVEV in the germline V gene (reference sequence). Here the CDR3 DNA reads TGTGCCAGCAGTCCACTCAGGGGGACCTACGAGCAGTACTTC. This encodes CASSPLRGTYEQYF.

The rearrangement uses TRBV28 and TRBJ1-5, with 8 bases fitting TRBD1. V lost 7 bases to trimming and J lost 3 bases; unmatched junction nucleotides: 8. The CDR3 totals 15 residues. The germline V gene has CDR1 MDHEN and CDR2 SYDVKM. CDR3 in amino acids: CASNRGQANNQPQHF. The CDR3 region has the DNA TGTGCCAGCAACCGGGGACAGGCGAACAATCAGCCCCAGCATTTT.

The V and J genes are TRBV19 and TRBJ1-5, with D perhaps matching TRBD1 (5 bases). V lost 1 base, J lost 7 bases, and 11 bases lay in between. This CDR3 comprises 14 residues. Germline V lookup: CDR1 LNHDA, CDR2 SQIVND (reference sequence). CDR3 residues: CASSIGSGWQPQHF. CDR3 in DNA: TGTGCCAGTAGTATAGGGTCAGGGTGGCAGCCCCAGCATTTT.